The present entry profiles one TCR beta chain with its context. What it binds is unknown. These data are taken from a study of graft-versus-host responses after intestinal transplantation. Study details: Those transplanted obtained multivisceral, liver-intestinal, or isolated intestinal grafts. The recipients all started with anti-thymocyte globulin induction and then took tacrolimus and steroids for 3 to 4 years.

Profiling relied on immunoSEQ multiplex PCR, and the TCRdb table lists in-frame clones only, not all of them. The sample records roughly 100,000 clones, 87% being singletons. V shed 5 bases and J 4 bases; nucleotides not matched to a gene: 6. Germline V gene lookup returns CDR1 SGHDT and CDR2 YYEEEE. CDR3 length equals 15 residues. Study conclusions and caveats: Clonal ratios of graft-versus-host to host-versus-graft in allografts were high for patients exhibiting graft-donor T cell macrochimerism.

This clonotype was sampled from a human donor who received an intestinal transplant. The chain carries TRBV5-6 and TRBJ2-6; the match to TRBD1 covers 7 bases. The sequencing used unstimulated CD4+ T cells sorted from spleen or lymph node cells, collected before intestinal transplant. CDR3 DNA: TGTGCCAGCAGAATAACAGGGGAGGGGGCCAACGTCCTGACTTTC. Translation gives CASRITGEGANVLTF.